The next 30 T cell receptor beta chains were all read from a single sample in a study of cytomegalovirus exposure and HLA in healthy donors. With 60 Vbeta and 13 Jbeta primers, the PCR was carried out. The method was immunoSEQ multiplex PCR; TCRdb's version includes in-frame clones alone and lacks a portion of them. The profile shows about 120,000 clones, roughly 76% of them singletons. Material: PBMCs. The source of these receptors is a man aged 30 to 45 in good health and CMV-seronegative.

The chain is built from TRBV27 and TRBJ2-5; 7 positions agree with TRBD1. CDR1 and CDR2 from the germline V gene are MNHEY and SMNVEV (reference sequence). V gave up 2 bases and J gave up 1 base; unmatched junction bases: 10. The CDR3 has 17 amino acids. CDR3 sequence reads: CASSLKGRGNRQETQYF. CDR3 DNA: TGTGCCAGCAGTTTAAAAGGCAGGGGGAATCGCCAAGAGACCCAGTACTTC.

V gene TRBV9 combines with J gene TRBJ2-5; 7 bases agree with TRBD2. The CDR3 is 14 amino acids. The germline CDR1 and CDR2 sequences are SGDLS and YYNGEE. The junction had 8 bases not matched to a gene; V was cut back by 0 bases and J by 9 bases. CDR3 region: CASSVEAGREAQYF. In DNA, the CDR3 is TGTGCCAGCAGCGTAGAAGCGGGGAGGGAGGCCCAGTACTTC.

The J gene is TRBJ2-1, the V gene TRBV6-6; possibly TRBD1 for D (5 bases). Trimming took off 4 bases at V and 2 bases at J, with 9 bases between the two ends. CDR1 and CDR2 from the germline V gene are MNHNY and SVGAGI (reference sequence). CDR3 length equals 14 residues. The CDR3 DNA is TGTGCCAGCAGTTCAAGGGGTCCCTACAATGAGCAGTTCTTC. Translation: CASSSRGPYNEQFF.

This chain uses TRBV29-1 with TRBJ2-6, with TRBD2 identical over 7 bases. Looked up from germline, CDR1 is SQVTM and CDR2 is ANQGSEA. The CDR3 runs to 16 residues. J was trimmed by 0 bases and V by 4 bases; bases with no gene match: 6. CDR3 amino acids: CSVATRGGSGANVLTF. CDR3 DNA sequence: TGCAGCGTTGCTACACGCGGGGGCTCTGGGGCCAACGTCCTGACTTTC.

This clone appeared a single time. V is TRBV5-3 and J is TRBJ1-1; possible D gene TRBD1, 6 bases. TRBV5-3 is treated as an ORF (open reading frame) with a function not yet certain. The CDR3 contains 13 residues. Trimming removed 4 bases at V and 5 bases at J, with 12 bases between. CDR3 sequence: CARSHRVETEAFF. DNA for the CDR3: TGTGCCAGAAGCCACAGGGTGGAAACTGAAGCTTTCTTT.

This rearrangement joins TRBV4-3 to TRBJ2-7; 8 bases align to TRBD1. Germline CDR1 and CDR2: LGHNA and YSLEER. Trimming at V came to 4 bases and at J to 0 bases, leaving 14 bases not matched to a gene. The CDR3 is 18 residues long. In nucleotides, the CDR3 is TGCGCCAGCAGCCTAGTCATGGTCCAGGGGGCAAGCTCCTACGAGCAGTACTTC. This codes for CASSLVMVQGASSYEQYF.

The rearrangement links TRBV7-7 to TRBJ2-1; 11 nucleotides line up with TRBD1. Germline V CDR1 and CDR2: SSHAT, FNYEAQ (reference sequence). The J segment lost 5 bases and the V segment lost 6 bases, leaving 6 bases of the junction unmatched. The CDR3 spans 15 residues. CDR3 amino acids: CASSIGQGAHNEQFF. DNA for the CDR3: TGTGCCAGCAGTATTGGACAGGGGGCACACAATGAGCAGTTCTTC.

The V and J genes are TRBV5-5 and TRBJ2-1, with 12 bases matching TRBD2. Germline V gene lookup returns CDR1 SGHKS and CDR2 YYEKEE (reference sequence). V lost 4 bases to trimming and J lost 2 bases; unmatched junction nucleotides: 7. This CDR3 is 17 amino acids long. CDR3 DNA: TGTGCCAGCAGCCGTACTAGCGGGGGGACAGCCTACAATGAGCAGTTCTTC. It codes for CASSRTSGGTAYNEQFF. The full variable domain, rest sourced from reference TRBV5-5 and TRBJ2-1, is DAGVTQSPTHLIKTRGQQVTLRCSPISGHKSVSWYQQVLGQGPQFIFQYYEKEERGRGNFPDRFSARQFPNYSSELNVNALLLGDSALYLCASSRTSGGTAYNEQFFGPGTRLTVL.

A few counts support this clone. The rearrangement uses TRBV19 and TRBJ2-1, with 13 bases fitting TRBD2. The V gene's germline CDR1 is LNHDA and CDR2 SQIVND (reference sequence). The CDR3 is made up of 19 amino acids. The V segment lost 5 bases and the J segment 4 bases; nucleotides outside the gene matches: 14. In DNA form, the CDR3 reads TGTGCCAGTAGTTCGTCCCGCGGGACTAGCGGGGCGTTATACAATGAGCAGTTCTTC. Protein: CASSSSRGTSGALYNEQFF.

The genes are TRBV5-1 and TRBJ2-3; TRBD2 matches at 8 bases. Losses at the gene ends were 0 bases for V and 2 bases for J; bases not matched to a gene: 5. Per the germline V gene, CDR1 is SGHRS and CDR2 is YFSETQ. CDR3 length: 16 amino acids. CDR3 sequence (DNA): TGCGCCAGCAGCTTGGCGCGGGGGGCCTACACAGATACGCAGTATTTT. This sequence encodes CASSLARGAYTDTQYF.

This chain joins TRBV27 and TRBJ2-1; D call uncertain. Germline loops: CDR1 MNHEY, CDR2 SMNVEV (reference sequence). Trimming pared 2 bases from V and 2 bases from J, leaving 7 bases between. The CDR3 sequence is 14 residues long. The CDR3 here is CASSLRVPYNEQFF. CDR3 sequence (DNA): TGTGCCAGCAGTTTACGAGTACCCTACAATGAGCAGTTCTTC.

The gene calls are TRBV2 and TRBJ2-7, with D maybe TRBD2 (5 bases). V was pared by 6 bases and J by 7 bases, with 7 bases between. CDR3 length: 10 amino acids. Germline CDR1 is SNHLY and CDR2 is FYNNEI. The CDR3 DNA follows: TGTGCCAGCAGGGGCGGGGAGCAGTACTTC. Its translation: CASRGGEQYF.

A single count supports this clone. This chain uses TRBV5-1 with TRBJ2-7; TRBD2 matches 7 bases. J was trimmed by 4 bases and V by 1 base; bases with no gene match: 8. Per germline, CDR1 SGHRS and CDR2 YFSETQ. The CDR3 spans 15 residues. CDR3 protein: CASSLSGAPLYEQYF. CDR3 nucleotides: TGCGCCAGCAGCTTGAGCGGGGCCCCCTTATACGAGCAGTACTTC.

The chain employs TRBV11-2 and TRBJ1-3, with D possibly matching TRBD1 (6 bases). This CDR3 is built from 16 residues. The germline CDR1 and CDR2 sequences are SGHAT and FQNNGV. Trimming stripped 1 base from V and 4 bases from J, with 14 bases between. CDR3 DNA sequence: TGTGCCAGCAGCTTAGGGCCAGGGGTCGACGGAAACACCATATATTTT. It yields the protein CASSLGPGVDGNTIYF.

This clone was counted only a few times. V is TRBV5-1 and J is TRBJ2-2, with TRBD1 identical over 8 bases. Germline assignment: CDR1 SGHRS and CDR2 YFSETQ. V dropped 7 bases and J dropped 1; count of bases not matched to a gene: 3. CDR3 length: 14 residues. In nucleotides, the CDR3 is TGCGCCAGCGAGGGGACAGGGAACACCGGGGAGCTGTTTTTT. Encoded protein: CASEGTGNTGELFF. Full variable domain (outside the CDR3, taken from reference TRBV5-1 and TRBJ2-2): KAGVTQTPRYLIKTRGQQVTLSCSPISGHRSVSWYQQTPGQGLQFLFEYFSETQRNKGNFPGRFSGRQFSNSRSEMNVSTLELGDSALYLCASEGTGNTGELFFGEGSRLTVL.

The chain recombines TRBV28 with TRBJ2-1; 10 bases map to TRBD2. The CDR3 totals 15 residues. Looked up from germline, CDR1 is MDHEN and CDR2 is SYDVKM. This CDR3 is CAEQASGGAENEQFF. The CDR3 coding sequence is TGTGCAGAGCAAGCCAGCGGGGGGGCTGAGAATGAGCAGTTCTTC.

The chain joins TRBV5-4 to TRBJ2-1, with TRBD2 identical over 15 bases. This CDR3 spans 17 amino acids. The V segment lost 4 bases and the J segment 8 bases; nucleotides outside the gene matches: 10. Germline V lookup: CDR1 SGHNT, CDR2 YYREEE (reference sequence). The CDR3 reads CASSTGTSGGWGHEQFF. The CDR3, as DNA: TGTGCCAGCAGCACCGGGACTAGCGGGGGGTGGGGGCATGAGCAGTTCTTC.

Concerning this clone itself: The identical CDR3 is also encoded by other nucleotide sequences in the sample. V usage is TRBV7-9 and J usage is TRBJ1-6; D not resolved. Germline V gives CDR1 SEHNR, CDR2 FQNEAQ (reference sequence). The CDR3 totals 15 residues. Trimming cost V 1 base and J 8 bases, with 12 bases left between them. The CDR3 sequence: CASSLGGSPHSPLHF. CDR3 bases: TGTGCCAGCAGCTTAGGTGGCTCCCCTCATTCACCCCTCCACTTT.

The chain joins TRBV27 to TRBJ1-1; 8 nucleotides agree with TRBD1. Trimming removed 5 bases from V and 2 bases from J; junction bases left unmatched: 10. Germline assignment: CDR1 MNHEY and CDR2 SMNVEV (reference sequence). The CDR3 is 16 amino acids. The chain's CDR3 is CASSTTDRGRNTEAFF. The CDR3 DNA is TGTGCCAGCAGTACGACCGACAGGGGTCGAAACACTGAAGCTTTCTTT.

This clone came up a few times. The rearrangement links TRBV29-1 to TRBJ1-1, with D possibly being TRBD1 (5 bases). V was clipped by 6 bases and J by 10 bases, with 21 bases between them. This CDR3 is 13 amino acids long. Germline V gene sequence: CDR1 SQVTM, CDR2 ANQGSEA. The CDR3 sequence is CSVSDDRRTGAFF. In DNA, the CDR3 is TGCAGCGTGTCTGATGACAGACGAACGGGAGCTTTCTTT. The full variable domain, with the rest looked up from reference TRBV29-1 and TRBJ1-1, is SAVISQKPSRDICQRGTSLTIQCQVDSQVTMMFWYRQQPGQSLTLIATANQGSEATYESGFVIDKFPISRPNLTFSTLTVSNMSPEDSSIYLCSVSDDRRTGAFFGQGTRLTVV.

V usage is TRBV28 and J usage is TRBJ1-2, with 9 nucleotides matching TRBD1. The V gene end was trimmed by 7 bases and the J gene end by 4 bases; junction bases not matched to a gene: 13. This CDR3 has 16 amino acids. Germline loops: CDR1 MDHEN, CDR2 SYDVKM. CDR3 sequence reads: CASTLDWDRDGYGYTF. CDR3 sequence (DNA): TGTGCCAGCACCTTGGATTGGGACAGGGATGGCTATGGCTACACCTTC.

The chain has TRBV15 and TRBJ1-3; D call uncertain. The CDR3 runs 13 residues. With 0 bases removed from V and 4 bases from J, the gap between germline ends came to 4 bases. Germline CDR1 LNHNV, CDR2 YYDKDF (reference sequence). The CDR3 region is CATSRDSGNTIYF. The CDR3 DNA is TGTGCCACCAGCAGAGATTCAGGAAACACCATATATTTT. The full variable domain, with the rest looked up from reference TRBV15 and TRBJ1-3, is DAMVIQNPRYQVTQFGKPVTLSCSQTLNHNVMYWYQQKSSQAPKLLFHYYDKDFNNEADTPDNFQSRRPNTSFCFLDIRSPGLGDTAMYLCATSRDSGNTIYFGEGSWLTVV.

The chain has TRBV29-1 and TRBJ2-3, with 9 bases that match TRBD2. Germline lookup yields CDR1 SQVTM and CDR2 ANQGSEA. Losses at the gene ends were 8 bases for V and 4 bases for J; bases not matched to a gene: 13. There are 15 residues in the CDR3. In DNA form, the CDR3 reads TGCAGCTCATACATCTCCGGGACTAGCCCAGATACGCAGTATTTT. It is translated as CSSYISGTSPDTQYF.

This clone was recorded once. This rearrangement joins TRBV4-3 to TRBJ2-1; 9 positions match TRBD1. V shed 0 bases and J 5 bases; nucleotides not matched to a gene: 2. This CDR3 contains 15 residues. CDR1 is LGHNA, CDR2 YSLEER, per germline. Here the CDR3 reads CASSQEGQGHNEQFF. CDR3 coding DNA: TGCGCCAGCAGCCAAGAGGGACAGGGCCACAATGAGCAGTTCTTC.

The rearrangement joins TRBV4-3 to TRBJ1-2, with 10 bases lining up with TRBD1. Germline values: CDR1 LGHNA, CDR2 YSLEER. J gave up 4 bases and V 1 base, and 3 bases lay outside the gene matches. The length of the CDR3 is 15 residues. CDR3 region: CASSQADRGVYGYTF. CDR3 nucleotide sequence: TGCGCCAGCAGCCAAGCGGACAGGGGGGTCTATGGCTACACCTTC.

A few counts support this clone. This chain joins TRBV29-1 and TRBJ1-4; TRBD1 is a possible D gene (6 bases). The V gene lost 1 base and the J gene lost 4 bases, with 10 bases spanning the gap. Germline V CDR1 and CDR2: SQVTM, ANQGSEA. This CDR3 region has 14 residues. The CDR3 nucleotides are TGCAGCGTTGAAGGGACAGCAAATAATGAAAAACTGTTTTTT. Protein: CSVEGTANNEKLFF.

CDR3 coding DNA: TGTGCCAGCAGCCCCGGGACTAGCGGGGGGGCTAGGACCTACAATGAGCAGTTCTTC. It yields the protein CASSPGTSGGARTYNEQFF. The chain is built from TRBV7-9 and TRBJ2-1; TRBD2 aligns across 16 bases. The germline gives CDR1 SEHNR, CDR2 FQNEAQ (reference sequence). The CDR3 consists of 19 residues. The ends lost 5 bases at V and 2 bases at J; junction bases unmatched: 9.

The chain is built from TRBV9 and TRBJ1-5; 7 bases align to TRBD1. The CDR3 runs 15 residues. J was trimmed by 7 bases and V by 3 bases; bases with no gene match: 10. Per germline, CDR1 SGDLS and CDR2 YYNGEE. In nucleotides, the CDR3 is TGTGCCAGCAGCGCGGAGGGGGCAGGTTTACAGCCCCAGCATTTT. Its protein is CASSAEGAGLQPQHF.

V is TRBV28 and J is TRBJ2-7, with 9 bases matching TRBD1. Per the germline V gene, CDR1 is MDHEN and CDR2 is SYDVKM. This CDR3 has 14 amino acids. V lost 6 bases to trimming and J lost 6 bases; unmatched junction nucleotides: 9. The CDR3 nucleotides read TGTGCCAGCAGCCCGCCGACGGACAGGGGCGAGCAGTACTTC. Translated: CASSPPTDRGEQYF.

This clone was found once. V is TRBV10-2 and J is TRBJ1-2; 7 nucleotides agree with TRBD1. This CDR3 is built from 15 residues. The V segment lost 2 bases and the J segment 1 base; nucleotides outside the gene matches: 4. Germline lookup yields CDR1 WSHSY and CDR2 SAAADI. The CDR3 DNA is TGCGCCAGCAGTGAGGGAGACAGGGTTAACTATGGCTACACCTTC. Residues: CASSEGDRVNYGYTF.